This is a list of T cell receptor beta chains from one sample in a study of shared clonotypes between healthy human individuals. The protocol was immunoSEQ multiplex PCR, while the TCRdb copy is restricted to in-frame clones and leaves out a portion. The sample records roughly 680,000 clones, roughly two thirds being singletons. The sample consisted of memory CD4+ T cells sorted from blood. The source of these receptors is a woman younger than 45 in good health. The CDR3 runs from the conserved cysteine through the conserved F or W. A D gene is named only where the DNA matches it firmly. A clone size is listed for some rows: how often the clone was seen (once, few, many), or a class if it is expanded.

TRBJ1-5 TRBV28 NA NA TGTGCCAGCAGGGGACGGGGATATCAGCCCCAGCATTTT CASRGRGYQPQHF
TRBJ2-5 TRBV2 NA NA TGTGCCAGCAGTGAAGTTGAGATCGGAGAGACCCAGTACTTC CASSEVEIGETQYF
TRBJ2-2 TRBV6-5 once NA TGTGCCAGCAGTTACTCTGACCACTACACCGGGGAGCTGTTTTTT CASSYSDHYTGELFF
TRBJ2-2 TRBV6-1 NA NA TGTGCCAGCACCCTGGGGGGTTCGGGCGCCGGGGAGCTGTTTTTT CASTLGGSGAGELFF
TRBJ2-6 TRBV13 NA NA TGTGCCAGCAGCTTTTCCCCGACAGGAAGGATCTCTGGGGCCAACGTCCTGACTTTC CASSFSPTGRISGANVLTF
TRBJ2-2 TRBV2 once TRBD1 TGTGCCAGCAGTGATCAGGGGGCCGGGGAGCTGTTTTTT CASSDQGAGELFF
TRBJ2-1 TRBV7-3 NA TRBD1 TGTGCCAGCAGCGGGACAGGGGACAATGAGCAGTTCTTC CASSGTGDNEQFF
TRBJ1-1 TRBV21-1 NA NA TGTGCCAGCAGCAAGGGGGGGCGGTACACTGAAGCTTTCTTT CASSKGGRYTEAFF
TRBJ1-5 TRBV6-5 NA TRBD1 TGTGCCAGCGGGACAGGGTTAAATCAGCCCCAGCATTTT CASGTGLNQPQHF
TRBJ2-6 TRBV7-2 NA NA TGTGCCAGCAGCTTGGGGGGGGCCGGGGCCAACGTCCTGACTTTC CASSLGGAGANVLTF
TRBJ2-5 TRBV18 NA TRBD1 TGTGCCAGCTCACCACGGACAGGGTGGGAGACCCAGTACTTC CASSPRTGWETQYF
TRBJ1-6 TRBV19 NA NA TGTGCCACGTCCTTTTCTGCCTATTCACCCCTCCACTTT CATSFSAYSPLHF
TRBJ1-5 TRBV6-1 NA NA TGTGCCAGCAGAAACCCCAGGAGCCGTAATCAGCCCCAGCATTTT CASRNPRSRNQPQHF
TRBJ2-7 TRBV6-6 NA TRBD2 TGTGCCAGCAGCGACCCACTAGCGGGAGAAGGGTGGCAGTACTTC CASSDPLAGEGWQYF
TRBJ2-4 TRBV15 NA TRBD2 TGTGCCACCAGCAGTACCTTGGGACTAGTTTCGTCCATTCAGTACTTC CATSSTLGLVSSIQYF
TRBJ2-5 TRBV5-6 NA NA TGTGCCAGCAGCGAATGGACAGTTCAAGAGACCCAGTACTTC CASSEWTVQETQYF
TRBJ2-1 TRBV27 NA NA TGTGCCAGCAGTTCATACCCGACTAGTACCAATGAGCAGTTCTTC CASSSYPTSTNEQFF
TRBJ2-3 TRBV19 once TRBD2 TGTGCCAGTAGTATAACTAGCGCTAATACGCAGTATTTT CASSITSANTQYF
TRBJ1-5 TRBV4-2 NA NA TGTGCCAGCAGCCAGGGAGATGGCAATCAGCCCCAGCATTTT CASSQGDGNQPQHF
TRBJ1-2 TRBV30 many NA TGTGCCTGGAGTGCTTGGACAGACTATGGCTACACCTTC CAWSAWTDYGYTF
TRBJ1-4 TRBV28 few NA TGTGCCACCGGGACGGGTTTATTGATGTTTTTT CATGTGLLMFF
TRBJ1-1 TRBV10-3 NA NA TGTGCCATCAGTGAGTCAGGGGGTGTCACTGAAGCTTTCTTT CAISESGGVTEAFF
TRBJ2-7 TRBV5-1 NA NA TGCGCCAGCAGCTTGTTTGGCGGGACGGCGGAGCAGTACTTC CASSLFGGTAEQYF
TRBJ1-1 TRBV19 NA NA TGTGCCAGTAGTATAGATGCAGGGGCCTCCACTGAAGCTTTCTTT CASSIDAGASTEAFF
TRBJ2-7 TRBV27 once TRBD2 TGTGCCAGCAGCGCCACCTGGGCGGGGGGCCCCTACGAGCAGTACTTC CASSATWAGGPYEQYF
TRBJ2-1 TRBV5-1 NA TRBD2 TGCGCCAGCAGCTTAATAGCGGGAAGCTCCTACAATGAGCAGTTCTTC CASSLIAGSSYNEQFF
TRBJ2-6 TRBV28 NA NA TGTGCCAGCAGCAAGTTTTTCTCTGGGGCCAACGTCCTGACTTTC CASSKFFSGANVLTF
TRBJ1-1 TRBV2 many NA TGTGCCAGCAAGCGCCAGATAGAAGGTGAAGCTTTCTTT CASKRQIEGEAFF
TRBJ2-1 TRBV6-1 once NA TGTGCCAGCAGTGGTTTACGGAGTGGCGAGCAGTTCTTC CASSGLRSGEQFF
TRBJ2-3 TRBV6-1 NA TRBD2 TGTGCCAGCAGAACTAGCGGGGGCACAGATACGCAGTATTTT CASRTSGGTDTQYF
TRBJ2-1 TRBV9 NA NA TGTGCCAGCAGCGTAGCTCACAGCCCGTGGAATGAGCAGTTCTTC CASSVAHSPWNEQFF
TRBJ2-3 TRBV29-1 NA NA TGCAGCGCGCGGGTCACAGATACGCAGTATTTT CSARVTDTQYF
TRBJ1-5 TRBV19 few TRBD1 TGTGCCACCACGGACAGGGGCAATCAGCCCCAGCATTTT CATTDRGNQPQHF
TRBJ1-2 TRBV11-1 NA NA TGTGCCAGCAGCTTAAACGGAGGGAACTATGGCTACACCTTC CASSLNGGNYGYTF
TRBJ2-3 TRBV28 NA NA TGTGCCAGCAGCGAACGTAAGGGGAGAGTGGTCACGCAGTATTTT CASSERKGRVVTQYF
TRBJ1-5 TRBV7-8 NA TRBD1 TGTGCCAGCAGCCCACGAGGGACAGGGCCGAATCAGCCCCAGCATTTT CASSPRGTGPNQPQHF
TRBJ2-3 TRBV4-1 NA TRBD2 TGCGCCAGCAGCCAACCGGGACTACGGGAGGATACGCAGTATTTT CASSQPGLREDTQYF
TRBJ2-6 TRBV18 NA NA TGTGCCAGCTCGGACAAGCCGGGAGGGGCCAACGTCCTGACTTTC CASSDKPGGANVLTF
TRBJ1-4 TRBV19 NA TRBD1 TGTGCCAGTAGTGCGCCGGGACAGGGAGGAGAAAAACTGTTTTTT CASSAPGQGGEKLFF
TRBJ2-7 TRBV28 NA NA TGTGCCAGCAGTCGAGGACAGTCGTACGAGCAGTACTTC CASSRGQSYEQYF
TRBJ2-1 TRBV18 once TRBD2 TGTGCCAGCTCACCACCGGCGGGAGGGTGGGGAAATGAGCAGTTCTTC CASSPPAGGWGNEQFF